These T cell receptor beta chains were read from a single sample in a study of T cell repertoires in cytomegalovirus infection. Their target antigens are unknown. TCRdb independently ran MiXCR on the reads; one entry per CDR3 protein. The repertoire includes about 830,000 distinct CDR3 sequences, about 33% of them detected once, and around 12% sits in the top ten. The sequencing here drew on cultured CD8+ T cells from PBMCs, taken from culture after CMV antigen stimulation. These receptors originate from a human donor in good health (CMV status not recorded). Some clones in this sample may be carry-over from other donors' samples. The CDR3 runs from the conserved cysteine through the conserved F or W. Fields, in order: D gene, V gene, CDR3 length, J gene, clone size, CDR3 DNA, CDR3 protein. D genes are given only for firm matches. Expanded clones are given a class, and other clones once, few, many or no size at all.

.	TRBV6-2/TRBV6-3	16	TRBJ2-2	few	TGTGCCAGCAGTGAACTCAGGGACTTGGCTCCCGGGGAGCTGTTTTTT	CASSELRDLAPGELFF
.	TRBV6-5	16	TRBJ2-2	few	TGTGCCAGCAGGGGCACATGGACCCCGAACACCGGGGAGCTGTTTTTT	CASRGTWTPNTGELFF
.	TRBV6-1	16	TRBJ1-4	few	TGTGCCAGCAGTGAAGCATCCGGTGCAACTAATGAAAAACTGTTTTTT	CASSEASGATNEKLFF
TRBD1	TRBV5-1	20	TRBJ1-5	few	TGCGCCAGCAGCTTGGCCGGGGGACAGGGAGGCGCGTATGGCAATCAGCCCCAGCATTTT	CASSLAGGQGGAYGNQPQHF
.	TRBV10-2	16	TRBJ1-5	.	TGCGCCAGCAGTGAAACCCAGAGGCGTAGCAATCAGCCCCAGCATTTT	CASSETQRRSNQPQHF
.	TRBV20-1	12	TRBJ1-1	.	TGCAGTGCTAGAGATGTGAACACTGAAGCTTTCTTT	CSARDVNTEAFF
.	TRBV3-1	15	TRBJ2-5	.	TGTGCCAGCAGCAAAGGGACCCGGTACCAAGAGACCCAGTACTTC	CASSKGTRYQETQYF
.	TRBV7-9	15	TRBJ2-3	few	TGTGCCAGCAGCTTCGCAAAGGGCGGAGTAGATACGCAGTATTTT	CASSFAKGGVDTQYF
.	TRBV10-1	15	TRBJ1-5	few	TGCGCCAGCAGGGGTTGGGGGCGGCTCAATCAGCCCCAGCATTTT	CASRGWGRLNQPQHF
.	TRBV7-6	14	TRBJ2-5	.	TGTGCTAGCAGCCCTCGGCACAGGGAGGAGACCCAGTACTTC	CASSPRHREETQYF
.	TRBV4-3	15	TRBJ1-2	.	TGCGCCAGCAGCCAAGATAATTGGGGGAACTATGGCTACACCTTC	CASSQDNWGNYGYTF
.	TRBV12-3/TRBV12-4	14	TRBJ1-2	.	TGTGCCAGCAGTCCGCCGGCGGTGGGATATGGCTACACCTTC	CASSPPAVGYGYTF
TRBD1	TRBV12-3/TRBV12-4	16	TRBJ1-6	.	TGTGCCAGCAGTTTGGGGCGGGACAGGATTAATTCACCCCTCCACTTT	CASSLGRDRINSPLHF
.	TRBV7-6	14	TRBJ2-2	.	TGTGCCAGCAGCCAACAGGGAGACACCGGGGAGCTGTTTTTT	CASSQQGDTGELFF
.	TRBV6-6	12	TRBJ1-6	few	TGTGCCAGCAGAAACAGGGTTTCACCCCTCCACTTT	CASRNRVSPLHF
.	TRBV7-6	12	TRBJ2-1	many	TGTGCCAGCAGCCCAGGACTAAGCGAGCAGTTCTTC	CASSPGLSEQFF
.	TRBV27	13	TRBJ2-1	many	TGTGCCAGCAGTTTGCAGGGAAGGAATGAGCAGTTCTTC	CASSLQGRNEQFF
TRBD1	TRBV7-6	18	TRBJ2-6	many	TGTGCCAGCAGCTCCCGGGACAGGGTAGGCTCTGGGGCCAACGTCCTGACTTTC	CASSSRDRVGSGANVLTF
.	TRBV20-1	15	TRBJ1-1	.	TGCAGTGCTAGAGATTTGTTCGGGACGAACACTGAAGCTTTCTTT	CSARDLFGTNTEAFF
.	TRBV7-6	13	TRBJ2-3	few	TGTGCCAGCAGCCCCCCGTCTGAAGATACGCAGTATTTT	CASSPPSEDTQYF
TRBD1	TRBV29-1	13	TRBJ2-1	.	TGCAGCGTTGGAGGGGGCGACTACAATGAGCAGTTCTTC	CSVGGGDYNEQFF
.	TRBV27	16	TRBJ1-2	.	TGTGCCAGCAGTTTGAGTTTAAACGCCGGGACCTATGGCTACACCTTC	CASSLSLNAGTYGYTF
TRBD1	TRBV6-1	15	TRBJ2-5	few	TGTGCCAGCAGTGAAACCTCAGGGGGCCAAGAGACCCAGTACTTC	CASSETSGGQETQYF
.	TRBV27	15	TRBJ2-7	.	TGTGCCAGCAGTTTATCGGTTGGTCGGTCCCACGAGCAGTACTTC	CASSLSVGRSHEQYF
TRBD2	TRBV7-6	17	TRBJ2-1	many	TGTGCCAGCAGCCCCCGGGGGCGAGCGGGGGCCTACAATGAGCAGTTCTTC	CASSPRGRAGAYNEQFF
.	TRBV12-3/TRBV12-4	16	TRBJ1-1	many	TGTGCCAGCAGAGAGACCTCCCCAGGGGCCTACACTGAAGCTTTCTTT	CASRETSPGAYTEAFF
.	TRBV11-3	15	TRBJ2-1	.	TGTGCCAGCAGCCTCAGGGGAGAAAGTAGTGTTGAGCAGTTCTTC	CASSLRGESSVEQFF
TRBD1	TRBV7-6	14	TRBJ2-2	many	TGTGCCAGCAGCTTAGGGGGGACAGGTCTGGAGCTGTTTTTT	CASSLGGTGLELFF
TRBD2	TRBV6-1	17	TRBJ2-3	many	TGTGCCAGCAGTGAATCACTAGCGGGGGCCAGCACAGATACGCAGTATTTT	CASSESLAGASTDTQYF
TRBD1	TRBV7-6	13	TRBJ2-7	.	TGTGCCAGCAGCTGGACAGGGGGCGGCGAGCAGTACTTC	CASSWTGGGEQYF
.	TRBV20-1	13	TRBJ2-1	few	TGCAGTGCCTGGACGAGAGGCTACAATGAGCAGTTCTTC	CSAWTRGYNEQFF
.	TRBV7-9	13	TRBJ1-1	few	TGTGCCAGCAGCTCGGAGGCTTCAGCTGAAGCTTTCTTT	CASSSEASAEAFF
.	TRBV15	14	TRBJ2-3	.	TGTGCCACCAGCAGCAGGGAGAAAACAGATACGCAGTATTTT	CATSSREKTDTQYF
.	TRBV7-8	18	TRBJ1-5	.	TGTGCCAGCAGCTTAGTATTGGAAAGGTTAGGCGGTAATCAGCCCCAGCATTTT	CASSLVLERLGGNQPQHF
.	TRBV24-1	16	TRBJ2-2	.	TGTGCCACCAGTGATTTTCCGAACAGGGACACCGGGGAGCTGTTTTTT	CATSDFPNRDTGELFF
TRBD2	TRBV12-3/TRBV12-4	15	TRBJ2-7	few	TGTGCCAGCAGTTTAACGGAGCGGGAGTCCTACGAGCAGTACTTC	CASSLTERESYEQYF
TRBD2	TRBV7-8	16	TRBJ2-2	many	TGTGCCAGCAGCTTAGTTGCGGGGGAGAACACCGGGGAGCTGTTTTTT	CASSLVAGENTGELFF
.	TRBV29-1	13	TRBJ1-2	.	TGCAGCGTTGAAGATCGCCTGTACTATGGCTACACCTTC	CSVEDRLYYGYTF
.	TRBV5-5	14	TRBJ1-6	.	TGTGCCAGCAGCCACGTATATGGGGATTCACCCCTCCACTTT	CASSHVYGDSPLHF
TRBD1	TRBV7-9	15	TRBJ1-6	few	TGTGCCAGCAGCTTATACAGGGGTAGGAATTCACCCCTCCACTTT	CASSLYRGRNSPLHF
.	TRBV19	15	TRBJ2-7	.	TGTGCCAGTAGTGAAGGGACACATGTCTCCTACGAGCAGTACTTC	CASSEGTHVSYEQYF
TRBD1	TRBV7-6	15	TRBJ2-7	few	TGTGCCAGCAGGAGACAGGGTCCCAACTCCTACGAGCAGTACTTC	CASRRQGPNSYEQYF